Below are 25 T cell receptor beta chains sequenced from a single sample in a study of blood T cell repertoires in COVID-19. TCRdb's table, derived via immunoSEQ multiplex PCR, lists solely in-frame clones and lacks some. The table lists about 250,000 clones, nearly 90% of them singletons, with 3.5% to 4% in the top ten. What was sequenced was PBMCs or T cells enriched from blood (not recorded which). The receptors derive from a woman aged 25 to 45 with acute COVID-19.

V usage is TRBV6-2 or TRBV6-3 and J usage is TRBJ2-7, with 9 positions matching TRBD2. Germline trimming cut 6 bases from V and 2 bases from J; bases unmatched to any gene: 5. The CDR3 totals 14 residues. The germline V gene has CDR1 MNHEY and CDR2 SVGEGT. The CDR3 nucleotides read TGTGCCAGCAGATACCTAGCGGGACCCTACGAGCAGTACTTC. This codes for CASRYLAGPYEQYF.

The rearrangement links TRBV7-6 to TRBJ1-1; D is ambiguous. The length of the CDR3 is 10 residues. Germline V gene data show CDR1 as SGHVS and CDR2 as FNYEAQ. V was pared by 5 bases and J by 9 bases, with 7 bases between. The DNA of the CDR3 is TGTGCCAGCAGCGGCGGGAAAGCTTTCTTT. This codes for CASSGGKAFF.

The chain joins TRBV15 to TRBJ2-2; 9 bases align to TRBD1. Trimming took 5 bases from V and 2 from J; bases not matched to a gene: 6. This CDR3 is built from 16 residues. In germline, CDR1 is LNHNV, CDR2 YYDKDF (reference sequence). Written as DNA, the CDR3 is TGTGCCACCAGCCGACGGACAGGGGAAAACACCGGGGAGCTGTTTTTT. Translation: CATSRRTGENTGELFF.

The chain combines TRBV10-2 with TRBJ1-6, with 9 bases lining up with TRBD1. This CDR3 has 14 residues. V lost 7 bases to trimming and J lost 7 bases; unmatched junction nucleotides: 5. Germline CDR1 and CDR2: WSHSY and SAAADI. CDR3 region: CASTTGTGNSPLHF. The CDR3 region has the DNA TGCGCCAGCACTACCGGGACAGGGAATTCACCCCTCCACTTT.

The CDR3 is CASSPGGGFVISEQYF. In DNA, the CDR3 is TGTGCCAGTAGTCCCGGTGGAGGGTTCGTGATTTCCGAGCAGTACTTC. The chain links TRBV19 to TRBJ2-7; tentatively, D is TRBD2 (6 bases). This CDR3 comprises 16 residues. Germline V gene data show CDR1 as LNHDA and CDR2 as SQIVND (reference sequence). V shed 5 bases and J shed 6 bases, with 23 bases lying between them.

The chain links TRBV10-3 to TRBJ2-7, with a tentative D call TRBD1 (6 bases). CDR1 and CDR2 (germline): ENHRY, SYGVKD. V was trimmed by 0 bases and J by 0 bases, leaving 18 bases between them. CDR3 length: 18 amino acids. The CDR3 DNA reads as TGTGCCATCAGTGAGTCGGGGGCTCCTTCCCCCTCCTCCTACGAGCAGTACTTC. Its protein product is CAISESGAPSPSSYEQYF.

The chain is built from TRBV19 and TRBJ2-2, with D perhaps matching TRBD1 (6 bases). The CDR3 loop spans 12 amino acids. Germline V CDR1 and CDR2: LNHDA, SQIVND (reference sequence). CDR3: CEDRTNTGELFF. For the CDR3, the DNA is TGTGAAGACAGGACGAACACCGGGGAGCTGTTTTTT.

This clone was picked up one time. J is TRBJ1-4 and V is TRBV30; TRBD1 aligns across 9 bases. Germline-derived CDR1 and CDR2 are GTSNPN and SVGIG (reference sequence). V gave up 3 bases and J gave up 7 bases; unmatched junction bases: 6. This CDR3 has 14 amino acids. CDR3 amino acids: CAWSPGQGVEKLFF. CDR3 DNA sequence: TGTGCCTGGAGCCCGGGACAGGGTGTTGAAAAACTGTTTTTT.

Concerning this clone itself: A junction end diverges from the germline sequence, so it may reflect a read error. J is TRBJ1-3 and V is TRBV2; 8 bases line up with TRBD1. The germline V gene has CDR1 SNHLY and CDR2 FYNNEI. The CDR3 runs to 15 residues. CDR3 sequence: CASIRGQNSGNAIYF. The CDR3 DNA is TGTGCCAGCATCAGGGGGCAAAACTCTGGAAACGCCATATATTTT.

Turning to this clone: Other nucleotide sequences from this sample produce the same CDR3. The rearrangement uses TRBV2 and TRBJ1-5; 8 positions match TRBD1. Germline V gene data show CDR1 as SNHLY and CDR2 as FYNNEI. J lost 5 bases, V lost 0 bases, and 3 bases had no gene match. The length of the CDR3 is 15 residues. The CDR3 region is CASSEASGGDQPQHF. The CDR3 region has the DNA TGTGCCAGCAGTGAAGCGTCAGGGGGCGATCAGCCCCAGCATTTT.

The V and J genes are TRBV27 and TRBJ2-1; TRBD1 matches 7 bases. This CDR3 spans 16 amino acids. Germline-derived CDR1 and CDR2 are MNHEY and SMNVEV (reference sequence). V gave up 6 bases and J gave up 7 bases; unmatched junction bases: 15. The CDR3 loop reads CASSSDLGQFRNEQFF. The CDR3 nucleotides are TGTGCCAGCAGCTCTGATCTGGGACAGTTTAGGAATGAGCAGTTCTTC.

CDR3 bases: TGCGCCAGCAGCCTTCGAGGGGGGGGGAGGACAGATACGCAGTATTTT. Its protein is CASSLRGGGRTDTQYF. The chain joins TRBV4-1 to TRBJ2-3, with D possibly TRBD2 on 7 matching bases. CDR1 and CDR2 (germline): MGHRA, YSYEKL. The ends were cut back, 4 bases at V and 3 bases at J, with 17 bases in the middle. The CDR3 runs 16 residues.

The chain combines TRBV18 with TRBJ1-5; 7 bases fit TRBD1. CDR3 length equals 14 residues. V lost 4 bases, J lost 6 bases, and 6 bases stayed unmatched. CDR1 KGHSH and CDR2 LQKENI come from the germline V gene. The CDR3 coding sequence is TGTGCCAGCTCACGACAGGGAGAGACTCAGCCCCAGCATTTT. It is translated as CASSRQGETQPQHF.

CDR3 loop: CSVEKDRTNEQFF. Written as DNA, the CDR3 is TGCAGCGTTGAAAAGGACAGAACCAATGAGCAGTTCTTC. The rearrangement links TRBV29-1 to TRBJ2-1, with D maybe TRBD1 (6 bases). Deletions cut 2 bases from V and 6 bases from J, with 11 bases between. Per the germline V gene, CDR1 is SQVTM and CDR2 is ANQGSEA. The CDR3 consists of 13 residues.

V usage is TRBV18 and J usage is TRBJ1-3; weak D call: TRBD1 (6 bases). V gave up 3 bases and J gave up 9 bases, with 21 bases separating them. This CDR3 is 16 amino acids long. Germline-derived CDR1 and CDR2 are KGHSH and LQKENI. The DNA of the CDR3 is TGTGCCAGCTCACCCTCTCCGGACAGCCTCGCCGGCACCATATATTTT. This gives the protein CASSPSPDSLAGTIYF.

This chain links TRBV14 with TRBJ2-3; D unclear. Deletions cut 3 bases from V and 0 bases from J, with 10 bases between. This CDR3 has 15 amino acids. CDR1 and CDR2 (germline): SGHDN, FVKESK. This CDR3 is CASSQSGTSTDTQYF. CDR3 nucleotide sequence: TGTGCCAGCAGCCAGAGTGGTACTAGCACAGATACGCAGTATTTT.

The chain combines TRBV27 with TRBJ2-3; tentatively, D is TRBD2 (5 bases). CDR1 and CDR2 from the germline V gene are MNHEY and SMNVEV (reference sequence). The CDR3 is 16 residues long. The germline V and J ends were trimmed by 6 bases and 1 base, with 17 bases remaining between them. CDR3 protein: CASREALGERTDTQYF. The CDR3 DNA reads TGTGCCAGCAGAGAGGCCCTCGGGGAGCGCACAGATACGCAGTATTTT.

This clone was counted only a few times. The chain recombines TRBV5-6 with TRBJ2-3; perhaps TRBD1 as D (6 bases). The CDR3 sequence is 16 residues long. Trimming removed 3 bases from V and 0 bases from J, with 14 bases in between. Germline V gene data show CDR1 as SGHDT and CDR2 as YYEEEE. The CDR3 coding sequence is TGTGCCAGCAGCTGGGAACAGGGTTCTAGCACAGATACGCAGTATTTT. Translated, it gives CASSWEQGSSTDTQYF.

In this sample, this clone turned up once. The chain joins TRBV6-5 to TRBJ1-6, with 8 bases that match TRBD1. Germline CDR1 MNHEY, CDR2 SVGAGI. The CDR3 is 15 residues long. J was trimmed by 0 bases and V by 6 bases; bases with no gene match: 1. CDR3 nucleotide sequence: TGTGCCAGCAGCCAGGGGGCCTCCTATAATTCACCCCTCCACTTT. It is translated as CASSQGASYNSPLHF.

The genes are TRBV24-1 and TRBJ2-1; 7 nucleotides line up with TRBD2. The trim removed 5 bases at V and 1 base at J, leaving 4 bases unmatched. There are 15 residues in the CDR3. Germline V gene sequence: CDR1 KGHDR, CDR2 SFDVKD. The CDR3 sequence is CATSVGGGSYNEQFF. The CDR3 DNA is TGTGCCACCAGTGTGGGGGGGGGATCCTACAATGAGCAGTTCTTC.

Only a few counts were recorded for this clone. The chain carries TRBV10-2 and TRBJ2-3, with a weak D call TRBD2 (6 bases). The germline V gene has CDR1 WSHSY and CDR2 SAAADI. Trimming took 8 bases from V and 2 from J, leaving 11 bases between them. This CDR3 comprises 13 residues. For the CDR3, the DNA is TGCGCCAGCCAGCGGGTCACCACAGATACGCAGTATTTT. Amino acids: CASQRVTTDTQYF.

This clone came up a few times. This rearrangement joins TRBV19 to TRBJ1-3; a weak D match, TRBD1 (6 bases). The germline gives CDR1 LNHDA, CDR2 SQIVND (reference sequence). Trimming cost V 10 bases and J 0 bases, with 10 bases left between them. The CDR3 covers 13 residues. CDR3 nucleotide sequence: TGTGCCACTCAGGGGAACTCTGGAAACACCATATATTTT. The encoded protein is CATQGNSGNTIYF. The full variable domain, with the rest looked up from reference TRBV19 and TRBJ1-3, is DGGITQSPKYLFRKEGQNVTLSCEQNLNHDAMYWYRQDPGQGLRLIYYSQIVNDFQKGDIAEGYSVSREKKESFPLTVTSAQKNPTAFYLCATQGNSGNTIYFGEGSWLTVV.

This clone has only one observation. The chain is built from TRBV6-2 or TRBV6-3 and TRBJ2-3; 11 bases fit TRBD1. The CDR3 covers 16 residues. V shed 4 bases and J 5 bases; nucleotides not matched to a gene: 8. CDR1 is MNHEY and CDR2 is SVGEGT in the germline V gene. The chain's CDR3 is CASSSGTGGFEDTQYF. Here the CDR3 DNA reads TGTGCCAGCAGTTCCGGGACAGGGGGTTTCGAAGATACGCAGTATTTT.

The chain has TRBV20-1 and TRBJ2-7; the D is unclear. The ends were cut back, 3 bases at V and 5 bases at J, with 17 bases in the middle. The CDR3 has 14 residues. The germline V gene encodes CDR1 DFQATT and CDR2 SNEGSKA (reference sequence). The CDR3 here is CSASNSRFGDEQYF. The CDR3 bases are TGCAGTGCTAGTAATTCGCGGTTCGGAGACGAGCAGTACTTC.

The J gene is TRBJ2-3, the V gene TRBV4-1; 9 bases match TRBD1. CDR1 is MGHRA and CDR2 is YSYEKL in the germline V gene. Losses at the gene ends were 7 bases for V and 3 bases for J; bases not matched to a gene: 11. The CDR3 has 16 amino acids. The CDR3 is CASKQAPGTGTDTQYF. Here the CDR3 DNA reads TGCGCCAGCAAGCAGGCCCCTGGGACAGGGACAGATACGCAGTATTTT.